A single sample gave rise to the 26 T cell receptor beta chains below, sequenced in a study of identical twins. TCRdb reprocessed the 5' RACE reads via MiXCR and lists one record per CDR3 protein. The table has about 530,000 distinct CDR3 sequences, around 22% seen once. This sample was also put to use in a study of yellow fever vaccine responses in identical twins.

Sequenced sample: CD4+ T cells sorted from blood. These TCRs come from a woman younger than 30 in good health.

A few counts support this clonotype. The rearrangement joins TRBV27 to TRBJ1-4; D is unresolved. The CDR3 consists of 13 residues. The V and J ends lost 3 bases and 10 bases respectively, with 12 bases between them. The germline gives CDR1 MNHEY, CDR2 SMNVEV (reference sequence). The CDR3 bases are TGTGCCAGCAGTTTGGAGAAGTCTGGAAAACTGTTTTTT. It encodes CASSLEKSGKLFF.

The CDR3: CASSQDATSGILNTEAFF. The CDR3 nucleotides read TGCGCCAGCAGCCAAGACGCGACTAGCGGGATCCTGAACACTGAAGCTTTCTTT. V is TRBV4-1 and J is TRBJ1-1; D gene uncertain. Per germline, CDR1 MGHRA and CDR2 YSYEKL. Trimming removed 0 bases from V and 0 bases from J, with 17 bases in between. The CDR3 contains 18 residues.

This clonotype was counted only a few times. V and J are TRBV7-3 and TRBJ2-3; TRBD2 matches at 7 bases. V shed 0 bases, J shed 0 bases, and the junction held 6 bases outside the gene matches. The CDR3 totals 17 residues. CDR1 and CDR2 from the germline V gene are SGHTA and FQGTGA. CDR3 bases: TGTGCCAGCAGCTTAACCGGGTCAGCGGGAAGCACAGATACGCAGTATTTT. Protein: CASSLTGSAGSTDTQYF.

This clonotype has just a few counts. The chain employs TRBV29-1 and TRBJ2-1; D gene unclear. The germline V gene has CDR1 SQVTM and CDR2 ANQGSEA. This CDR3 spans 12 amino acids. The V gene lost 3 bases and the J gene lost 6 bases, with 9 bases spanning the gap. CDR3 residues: CSVESPTNEQFF. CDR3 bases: TGCAGCGTTGAGTCTCCGACCAATGAGCAGTTCTTC.

CDR3: CASRPPLAGPSYNEQFF. The CDR3, as DNA: TGCGCCAGCAGGCCGCCCCTAGCGGGACCGTCCTACAATGAGCAGTTCTTC. The chain carries TRBV4-1 and TRBJ2-1, with 9 bases fitting TRBD2. The CDR3 is 17 residues long. Germline V gene sequence: CDR1 MGHRA, CDR2 YSYEKL. J lost 1 base, V lost 6 bases, and 10 bases had no gene match.

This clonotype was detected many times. The CDR3 DNA is TGTGCCAGCAGCTGGACAGGGGGCACTGAAGCTTTCTTT. Amino acid sequence: CASSWTGGTEAFF. V is TRBV7-2 and J is TRBJ1-1; the match to TRBD1 covers 10 bases. The CDR3 is 13 amino acids. Germline V gene lookup returns CDR1 SGHTA and CDR2 FQGNSA. V lost 4 bases, J lost 4 bases, and 0 bases stayed unmatched.

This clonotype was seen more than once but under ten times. This CDR3 reads CAISDPRGTSGSNEQFF. The CDR3 DNA reads as TGTGCCATCAGTGACCCCCGGGGGACTAGCGGGAGTAATGAGCAGTTCTTC. The rearrangement links TRBV10-3 to TRBJ2-1, with 14 bases that match TRBD2. The V segment lost 3 bases and the J segment 7 bases; nucleotides outside the gene matches: 8. CDR1 and CDR2 from the germline V gene are ENHRY and SYGVKD. The CDR3 has 17 amino acids.

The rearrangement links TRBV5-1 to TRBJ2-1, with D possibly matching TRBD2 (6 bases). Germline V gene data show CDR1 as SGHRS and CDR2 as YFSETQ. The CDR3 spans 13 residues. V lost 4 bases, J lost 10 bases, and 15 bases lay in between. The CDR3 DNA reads TGCGCCAGCAGCCTGGAGGGCCGACAGGAGCAGTTCTTC. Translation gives CASSLEGRQEQFF.

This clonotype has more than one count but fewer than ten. The DNA of the CDR3 is TGCGCCAGCAGCCAAGATATGGGTCTAGGGGGCTACACCTTC. Protein sequence: CASSQDMGLGGYTF. This sequence joins TRBV4-1 and TRBJ1-2; D gene unclear. This CDR3 is 14 amino acids long. V was pared by 0 bases and J by 8 bases, with 13 bases between. The germline V gene encodes CDR1 MGHRA and CDR2 YSYEKL.

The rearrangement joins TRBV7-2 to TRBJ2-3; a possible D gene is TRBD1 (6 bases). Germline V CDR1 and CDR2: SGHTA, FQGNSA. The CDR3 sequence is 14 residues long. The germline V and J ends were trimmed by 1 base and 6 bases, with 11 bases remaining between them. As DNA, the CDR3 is TGTGCCAGCAGCTTAGGGGACAACTTTGATACGCAGTATTTT. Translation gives CASSLGDNFDTQYF. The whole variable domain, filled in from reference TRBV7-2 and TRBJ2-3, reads GAGVSQSPSNKVTEKGKDVELRCDPISGHTALYWYRQSLGQGLEFLIYFQGNSAPDKSGLPSDRFSAERTGGSVSTLTIQRTQQEDSAVYLCASSLGDNFDTQYFGPGTRLTVL.

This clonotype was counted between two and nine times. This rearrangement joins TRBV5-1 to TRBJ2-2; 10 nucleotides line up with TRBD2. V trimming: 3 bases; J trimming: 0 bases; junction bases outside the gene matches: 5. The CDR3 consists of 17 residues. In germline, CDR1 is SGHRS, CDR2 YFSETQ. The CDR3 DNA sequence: TGCGCCAGCAGCTCGCGGACTAGCGGAGCGAACACCGGGGAGCTGTTTTTT. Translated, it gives CASSSRTSGANTGELFF.

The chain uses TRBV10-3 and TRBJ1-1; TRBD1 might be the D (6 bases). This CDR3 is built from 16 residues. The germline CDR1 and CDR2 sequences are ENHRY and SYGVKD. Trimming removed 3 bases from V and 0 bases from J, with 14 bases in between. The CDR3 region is CAISDYPTGMNTEAFF. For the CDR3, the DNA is TGTGCCATCAGTGACTACCCTACAGGGATGAACACTGAAGCTTTCTTT.

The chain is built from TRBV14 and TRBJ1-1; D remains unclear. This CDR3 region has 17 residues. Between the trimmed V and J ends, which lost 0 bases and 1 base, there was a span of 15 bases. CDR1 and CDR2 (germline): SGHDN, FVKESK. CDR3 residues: CASSQEGSEQPNTEAFF. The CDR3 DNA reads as TGTGCCAGCAGCCAAGAAGGTTCGGAACAACCGAACACTGAAGCTTTCTTT.

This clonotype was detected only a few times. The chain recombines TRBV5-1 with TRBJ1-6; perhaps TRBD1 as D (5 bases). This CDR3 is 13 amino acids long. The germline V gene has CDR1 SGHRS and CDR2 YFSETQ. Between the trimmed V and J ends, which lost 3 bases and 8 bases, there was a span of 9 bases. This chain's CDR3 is CASSSPGHSPLHF. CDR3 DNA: TGCGCCAGCAGCTCACCAGGGCATTCACCCCTCCACTTT.

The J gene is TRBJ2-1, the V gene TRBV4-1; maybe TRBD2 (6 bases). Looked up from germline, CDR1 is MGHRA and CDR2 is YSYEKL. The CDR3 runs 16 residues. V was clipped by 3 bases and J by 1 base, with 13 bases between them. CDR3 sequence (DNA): TGCGCCAGCAGCCAGGGGCGGGGCGCTTCCTACAATGAGCAGTTCTTC. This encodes CASSQGRGASYNEQFF.

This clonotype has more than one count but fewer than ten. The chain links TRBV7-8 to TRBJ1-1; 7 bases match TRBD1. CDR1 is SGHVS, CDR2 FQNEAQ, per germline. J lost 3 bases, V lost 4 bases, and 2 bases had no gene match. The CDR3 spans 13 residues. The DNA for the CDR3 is TGTGCCAGCAGCTGGGGGACAGACACTGAAGCTTTCTTT. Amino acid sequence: CASSWGTDTEAFF.

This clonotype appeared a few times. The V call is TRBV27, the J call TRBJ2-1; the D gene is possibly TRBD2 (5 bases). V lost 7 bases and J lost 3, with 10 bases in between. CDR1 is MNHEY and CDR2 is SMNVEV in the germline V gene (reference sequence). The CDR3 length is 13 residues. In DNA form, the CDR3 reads TGTGCCAGCATGAAGCGGCACTACAATGAGCAGTTCTTC. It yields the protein CASMKRHYNEQFF.

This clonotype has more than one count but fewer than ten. The CDR3: CASSQAAELAGTDTQYF. The CDR3 coding sequence is TGTGCCAGCAGCCAAGCGGCCGAGCTAGCGGGCACAGATACGCAGTATTTT. The chain is built from TRBV3-1 and TRBJ2-3, with TRBD2 matching 7 bases. CDR3 size: 17 residues. The trim removed 1 base at V and 1 base at J, leaving 8 bases unmatched. The V gene's germline CDR1 is LGHDT and CDR2 YNNKEL (reference sequence).

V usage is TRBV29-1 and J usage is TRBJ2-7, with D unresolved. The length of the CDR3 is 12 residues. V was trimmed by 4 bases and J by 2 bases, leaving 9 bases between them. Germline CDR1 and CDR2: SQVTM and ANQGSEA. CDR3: CSVAEFTYEQYF. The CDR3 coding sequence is TGCAGCGTTGCGGAATTTACCTACGAGCAGTACTTC.

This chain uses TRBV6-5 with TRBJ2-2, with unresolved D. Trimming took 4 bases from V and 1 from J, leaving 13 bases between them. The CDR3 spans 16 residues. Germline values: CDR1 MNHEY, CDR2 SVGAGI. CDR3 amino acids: CASSSLARGNTGELFF. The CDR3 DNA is TGTGCCAGCAGTTCTTTAGCCCGAGGGAACACCGGGGAGCTGTTTTTT.

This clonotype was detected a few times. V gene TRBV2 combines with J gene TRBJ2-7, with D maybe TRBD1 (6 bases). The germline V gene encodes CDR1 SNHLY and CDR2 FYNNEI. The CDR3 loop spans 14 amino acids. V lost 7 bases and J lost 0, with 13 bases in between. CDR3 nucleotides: TGTGCCAGCACCCCTGACAGGAACTCCTACGAGCAGTACTTC. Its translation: CASTPDRNSYEQYF. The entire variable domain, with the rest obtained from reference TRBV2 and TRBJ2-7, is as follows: EPEVTQTPSHQVTQMGQEVILRCVPISNHLYFYWYRQILGQKVEFLVSFYNNEISEKSEIFDDQFSVERPDGSNFTLKIRSTKLEDSAMYFCASTPDRNSYEQYFGPGTRLTVT.

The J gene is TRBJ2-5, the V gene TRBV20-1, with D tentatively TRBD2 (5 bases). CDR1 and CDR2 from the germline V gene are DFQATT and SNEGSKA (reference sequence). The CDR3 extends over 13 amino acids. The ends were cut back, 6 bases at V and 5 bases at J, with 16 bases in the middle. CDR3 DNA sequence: TGCAGTGCCCCCCCTGGGAGCCGGGAGACCCAGTACTTC. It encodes CSAPPGSRETQYF.

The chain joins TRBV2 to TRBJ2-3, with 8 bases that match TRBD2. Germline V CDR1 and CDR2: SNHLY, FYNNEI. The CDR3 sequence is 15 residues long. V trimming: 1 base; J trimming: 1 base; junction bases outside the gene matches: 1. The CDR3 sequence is CASSEELAGTDTQYF. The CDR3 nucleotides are TGTGCCAGCAGTGAAGAACTAGCGGGCACAGATACGCAGTATTTT. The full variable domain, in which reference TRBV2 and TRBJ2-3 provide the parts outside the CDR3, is EPEVTQTPSHQVTQMGQEVILRCVPISNHLYFYWYRQILGQKVEFLVSFYNNEISEKSEIFDDQFSVERPDGSNFTLKIRSTKLEDSAMYFCASSEELAGTDTQYFGPGTRLTVL.

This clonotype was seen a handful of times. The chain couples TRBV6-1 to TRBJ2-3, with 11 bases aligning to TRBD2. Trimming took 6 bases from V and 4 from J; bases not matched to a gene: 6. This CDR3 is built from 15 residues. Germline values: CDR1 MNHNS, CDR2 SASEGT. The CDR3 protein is CASRDSGGASDTQYF. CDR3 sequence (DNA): TGTGCCAGCAGAGATAGCGGGGGGGCGTCAGATACGCAGTATTTT.

The CDR3 loop reads CASSLVGGSNGELFF. For the CDR3, the DNA is TGTGCCAGCAGCTTAGTTGGCGGGAGTAACGGGGAGCTGTTTTTT. This chain uses TRBV11-2 with TRBJ2-2; 7 nucleotides align to TRBD2. CDR3 length: 15 residues. Per the germline V gene, CDR1 is SGHAT and CDR2 is FQNNGV. V dropped 1 base and J dropped 7; count of bases not matched to a gene: 6.

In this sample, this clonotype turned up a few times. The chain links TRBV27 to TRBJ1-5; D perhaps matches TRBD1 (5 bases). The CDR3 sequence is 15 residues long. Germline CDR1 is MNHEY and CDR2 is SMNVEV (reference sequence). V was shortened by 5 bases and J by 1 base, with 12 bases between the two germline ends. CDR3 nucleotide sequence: TGTGCCAGCAGTCCCCGGGGGATGAGCAATCAGCCCCAGCATTTT. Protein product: CASSPRGMSNQPQHF.